The clone carrying this T cell receptor beta chain showed up just once. Antigen unknown. The repertoire was sequenced with immunoSEQ multiplex PCR; TCRdb's copy has only in-frame clones and lacks some. The table has 70,000 to 95,000 clones, about 80% seen once. The memory T cells were sequenced right after ex vivo isolation, without culture. The sample belongs to a study of CD4 T cell repertoires in COVID-19. Study overall: CFSE-low cells expanded roughly 11 days with IL-2, then restimulated with other coronavirus spikes. Study-wide results and limits: Between about 6 and 27% of SARS-CoV-2 clonotypes also appeared in SARS-CoV and/or HKU1 spike cultures. Sharing of several most expanded SARS-CoV-2-reactive clonotypes across memory subsets suggested intraclonal diversification.

V was trimmed by 5 bases and J by 2 bases, leaving 13 bases between them. Germline CDR1 SGHVS, CDR2 FNYEAQ. This CDR3 is 14 amino acids long. The source was CD4+ T cells from peripheral blood, collected after recovery from COVID-19. The chain recombines TRBV7-6 with TRBJ2-7; D is perhaps TRBD1 (5 bases). The source is a human donor who had COVID-19. CDR3 protein: CASSPTVTPYEQYF. The CDR3 bases are TGTGCCAGCAGCCCGACAGTTACCCCCTACGAGCAGTACTTC. The full variable domain, with the rest looked up from reference TRBV7-6 and TRBJ2-7, is GAGVSQSPRYKVTKRGQDVALRCDPISGHVSLYWYRQALGQGPEFLTYFNYEAQQDKSGLPNDRFSAERPEGSISTLTIQRTEQRDSAMYRCASSPTVTPYEQYFGPGTRLTVT.